This T cell receptor beta chain stems from a study of blood T cell repertoires in acute mononucleosis (TCRdb year 2020). With respect to the entire study: To capture the primary response, acute-phase samples were obtained within 2 weeks of when symptoms began. In acute infection, YVL-BR-specific cells made up a mean of around 2.2% of blood CD8 T cells and GLC-BM-specific cells made up a mean of approximately 1%. A mean blood EBV load of 3.8 log10 genome copies per million B cells was observed during acute infection, and a mean blood EBV load of roughly 2.5 was observed at convalescence.

According to the study, the label for this sample's time point signals: acute infectious mononucleosis, at clinical presentation within 2 weeks of symptom onset (visit 1). The study tracked CD8 T cell responses to two immunodominant EBV epitopes, BRLF1 109 (YVL-BR) and BMLF1 280 (GLC-BM), over primary infection. Primary EBV infection was indicated by a positive serum heterophile antibody test and EBV viral capsid antigen-specific IgM. Magnetic positive selection (MACS) was first used to enrich total CD8 T cells from PBMCs. A FACSAria III was used to sort live CD3+ CD8+ tetramer+ cells to over 85% purity. Cell sorting used a PE-conjugated tetramer carrying the BMLF1 280-288 peptide. At both acute infection and convalescence, EBV epitope-specific CD8 T cells were tetramer-sorted, and the TCR repertoires of those cells were deep-sequenced directly ex vivo. Donors were a few people aged about 18 to 29 with clinical acute infectious mononucleosis and laboratory evidence of primary EBV infection. Heparinized peripheral blood was drawn at clinical presentation with mononucleosis symptoms and was drawn again about 6 months later. PBMCs were isolated by Ficoll-Paque density gradient centrifugation.

Study-wide findings and limitations: Low acute-to-convalescent clonotype overlap might partly reflect sampling error, because only a fraction of each donor's blood was analyzed. Only about 9.5% of unique acute clonotypes persisted into convalescence, yet these made up most of the response; new diverse de novo clonotypes seemingly replaced the rest. With only a few donors in the cohort, group averages were based on very few individuals.

Total RNA from at least 9,500 sorted tetramer+ CD8 T cells was reverse transcribed into cDNA for TCR profiling. CDR3 regions were PCR-amplified with primers annealing to V and J regions, and unique molecular identifiers were added to track templates. The immunoSEQ platform, including its sequencing and error-correction standards, was used to profile TCRalpha and TCRbeta chains. The original pipeline was this. Clonal copy numbers were corrected for sequencing and PCR errors, and CDR3s were defined according to IMGT conventions. Analysis was limited to productive rearrangements and used immunoSEQ Analyzer versions 2.0 and 3.0, and gene-pairing frequencies were further processed in Microsoft Excel. Circos plots were used to visualize V-J pairings, and MEME plus a custom motifSearch program were used to find CDR3 motifs. The probability of generation of TCR sequences was calculated using the OLGA algorithm. Clonotypes seen at both visits were called persistent; those seen only acutely were nonpersistent; those seen only at convalescence were de novo. An amino acid clonotype used by more than one donor was defined as a public TCR. Imported from immuneACCESS, the table was reduced by TCRdb to in-frame sequences with V and J called. These copies leave out some clones; in studies compared against another copy, an unresolved V gene accounts for under half, and the cause of the remainder is not known. V and J calls and clone size are those listed in that table; D and trimming were worked out from the DNA. In this sample the table shows fewer than 850 clones, approximately 37% of which occur a single time. 45% to 50% of the sample is in the top ten clones.

In the case of this clone: A read error likely explains this, since a far larger clone differs by one base. This specimen includes other DNA sequences encoding the same CDR3.

The origin of this receptor is a man aged 18-30 years with infectious mononucleosis caused by EBV. The sample here was EBV GLC epitope tetramer+ CD8+ T cells sorted from PBMCs, taken during acute infectious mononucleosis. In light of the paper, this sample's cell subset or site label describes: CD8 T cells binding tetramer with EBV BMLF1 280-288 peptide (GLC-BM).

The CDR3 loop reads CASSDGQVATNEKLSF. The nucleotide sequence is given as TGTGCCAGCAGCGACGGACAAGTTGCAACTAATGAAAAACTGTCTTTT. The chain is made from TRBV9 and TRBJ1-4; a tentative D call is TRBD1 (5 bases match). Including the terminal cysteine and phenylalanine, the CDR3 comprises 16 residues. Only the CDR3 part of the read is kept: 48 bases, read in frame from the first base. From the germline V gene, CDR1 is SGDLS and CDR2 is YYNGEE.